These T cell receptor beta chains were read from a single sample in a study of CD8 T cells in Susac syndrome. In TCRdb, the immunoSEQ multiplex PCR reads were re-called with MiXCR into one record per CDR3 protein. The sample includes some 150,000 distinct CDR3 sequences, around 95% of them seen just once. The sequenced sample consisted of CD8+ T cells from PBMCs. The receptors originated from a human donor with multiple sclerosis. CDR3s include the opening cysteine and the closing phenylalanine or tryptophan. D genes are given only for firm matches. Clone size is given for some rows only: seen once, a few or many times, or a class if the clone is expanded.

TRBV20-1	.	.	TRBJ2-2	16	CSARDWGKGNTGELFF	TGCAGTGCTAGAGATTGGGGAAAGGGGAACACCGGGGAGCTGTTTTTT
TRBV12-3/TRBV12-4	.	.	TRBJ1-1	12	CATPGSGPEAFF	TGTGCCACTCCGGGATCGGGGCCTGAAGCTTTCTTT
TRBV2	.	.	TRBJ2-5	12	CASWGPQETQYF	TGTGCCAGCTGGGGCCCTCAAGAGACCCAGTACTTC
TRBV25-1	.	.	TRBJ2-1	12	CASSEYKNEQFF	TGTGCCAGCAGTGAATATAAGAATGAGCAGTTCTTC
TRBV27	.	.	TRBJ2-7	13	CASSWGRTYEQYF	TGTGCCAGCAGCTGGGGGCGGACCTACGAGCAGTACTTC
TRBV29-1	.	.	TRBJ1-2	11	CSVRGTYGYTF	TGCAGCGTGAGGGGTACCTATGGCTACACCTTC
TRBV29-1	.	.	TRBJ2-1	13	CSVERGAALEQFF	TGCAGCGTTGAGCGCGGAGCAGCTCTTGAGCAGTTCTTC
TRBV13	.	.	TRBJ2-3	16	CASSPGPQGRTDTQYF	TGTGCCAGCAGCCCAGGGCCACAGGGGAGGACAGATACGCAGTATTTT
TRBV25-1	TRBD2	.	TRBJ2-3	17	CASSESWASGSTDTQYF	TGTGCCAGCAGTGAATCCTGGGCTAGCGGTAGCACAGATACGCAGTATTTT
TRBV12-3/TRBV12-4	.	.	TRBJ2-4	15	CASSLEASPYGIQYF	TGTGCCAGCAGTTTAGAGGCGTCGCCATACGGCATTCAGTACTTC
TRBV12-3/TRBV12-4	.	.	TRBJ1-2	15	CASSSSLRGEGGYTF	TGTGCCAGCAGTTCAAGCCTGCGGGGGGAGGGTGGCTACACCTTC
TRBV6-6	.	once	TRBJ2-1	13	CASHIRPRGEQFF	TGTGCCAGCCACATACGCCCGAGGGGTGAGCAGTTCTTC
TRBV12-3/TRBV12-4	.	few	TRBJ2-1	12	CASSLVTDEQFF	TGTGCCAGCAGTTTAGTTACAGATGAGCAGTTCTTC
TRBV7-9	TRBD1	.	TRBJ2-7	16	CASSAIPGQGPYEQYF	TGTGCCAGCAGCGCAATCCCGGGACAGGGCCCCTACGAGCAGTACTTC
TRBV20-1	.	.	TRBJ2-7	12	CSAPDDSYEQYF	TGCAGTGCCCCGGACGACTCCTACGAGCAGTACTTC
TRBV2	TRBD2	.	TRBJ2-3	15	CASRGTTSLSDTQYF	TGTGCCAGCAGAGGGACTACCTCCTTATCAGATACGCAGTATTTT
TRBV3-1	.	.	TRBJ2-1	14	CASSQSGPYNEQFF	TGTGCCAGCAGCCAATCGGGACCTTACAATGAGCAGTTCTTC
TRBV9	.	.	TRBJ1-2	14	CASSGTGSSYGYTF	TGTGCCAGCAGCGGGACGGGGAGTAGCTATGGCTACACCTTC
TRBV18	.	.	TRBJ2-3	13	CASSPIITDTQYF	TGTGCCAGCTCACCGATAATCACAGATACGCAGTATTTT
TRBV11-2	TRBD1	.	TRBJ2-2	16	CASSPRTGLNTGELFF	TGTGCCAGCAGCCCTCGGACAGGCTTGAACACCGGGGAGCTGTTTTTT
TRBV13	.	.	TRBJ1-1	11	CASTQGTEAFF	TGTGCCAGCACCCAGGGCACTGAAGCTTTCTTT
TRBV7-8	.	.	TRBJ2-3	15	CASSAIRGTTDTQYF	TGTGCCAGCAGCGCCATACGAGGGACCACAGATACGCAGTATTTT
TRBV27	.	.	TRBJ2-2	14	CASSLTQGGGELFF	TGTGCCAGCAGTTTGACTCAGGGTGGCGGGGAGCTGTTTTTT
TRBV20-1	TRBD1	.	TRBJ1-5	15	CSALDRDFSNQPQHF	TGCAGTGCTCTTGACAGGGACTTTAGCAATCAGCCCCAGCATTTT
TRBV5-4	.	.	TRBJ2-4	20	CASSYVAPPGLILAKNIQYF	TGTGCCAGCAGCTATGTGGCCCCCCCGGGACTCATACTAGCCAAAAACATTCAGTACTTC
TRBV20-1	TRBD2	.	TRBJ2-6	17	CSASPREGSSGANVLTF	TGCAGTGCTAGCCCCAGGGAGGGGAGCTCTGGGGCCAACGTCCTGACTTTC
TRBV5-6	TRBD1	.	TRBJ2-7	13	CASSSLPGGEQYF	TGTGCCAGCAGCTCGCTCCCAGGGGGCGAGCAGTACTTC
TRBV13	.	once	TRBJ1-1	15	CASSWGTGRNTEAFF	TGTGCCAGCAGCTGGGGAACCGGACGGAACACTGAAGCTTTCTTT
TRBV20-1	.	.	TRBJ2-7	13	CSASGTDSYEQYF	TGCAGTGCTTCCGGGACGGACTCCTACGAGCAGTACTTC
TRBV29-1	.	few	TRBJ2-3	14	CSVELASSTDTQYF	TGCAGCGTTGAGTTGGCTAGTAGCACAGATACGCAGTATTTT
TRBV12-3/TRBV12-4	TRBD1	.	TRBJ1-1	13	CASRTGPNTEAFF	TGTGCCAGCAGGACAGGGCCGAACACTGAAGCTTTCTTT
TRBV7-8	TRBD2	.	TRBJ2-7	15	CASSLSGTSTSEQYF	TGTGCCAGCAGCTTATCCGGGACTAGCACGAGTGAGCAGTACTTC
TRBV6-2/TRBV6-3	.	once	TRBJ2-7	12	CASREGLIEQYF	TGTGCCAGCAGGGAGGGCTTGATTGAGCAGTACTTC
TRBV6-5	.	.	TRBJ2-6	17	CASSYGGIGAGANVLTF	TGTGCCAGCAGTTACGGGGGAATCGGGGCTGGGGCCAACGTCCTGACTTTC